These 25 T cell receptor beta chains were sequenced from one sample in a study of neoadjuvant anti-PD-1 for oral cavity cancer. Clones were sequenced by immunoSEQ multiplex PCR, and TCRdb holds only the in-frame ones, with some missing. The table has more than 13,000 clones, 70% to 85% seen once. Time point of the sample: after neoadjuvant nivolumab, at surgical resection. The starting material was PBMCs, obtained after nivolumab (anti-PD-1) treatment. These receptors all come from a person aged 35-79 years with oral cavity squamous cell carcinoma.

V usage is TRBV27 and J usage is TRBJ2-2; 10 bases map to TRBD2. Germline CDR1 reads MNHEY; CDR2 reads SMNVEV (reference sequence). V lost 0 bases to trimming and J lost 7 bases; unmatched junction nucleotides: 11. This CDR3 has 18 amino acids. CDR3 loop: CASSLSAASGSLSGELFF. For the CDR3, the DNA is TGTGCCAGCAGTTTATCCGCGGCTAGCGGGAGTTTGAGCGGGGAGCTGTTTTTT.

The rearrangement links TRBV28 to TRBJ2-7, with a tentative D call TRBD2 (5 bases). The CDR3 has 12 amino acids. In germline, CDR1 is MDHEN, CDR2 SYDVKM. V was shortened by 6 bases and J by 6 bases, with 12 bases between the two germline ends. This CDR3 reads CASSLGSGEQYF. CDR3 bases: TGTGCCAGCAGCCTTGGGAGCGGCGAGCAGTACTTC.

The count of this clone is one. This chain links TRBV9 with TRBJ2-6; D unclear. From germline, CDR1 is SGDLS and CDR2 YYNGEE. The CDR3 extends over 17 amino acids. The V and J ends lost 3 bases and 2 bases respectively, with 15 bases between them. The CDR3 spells CASSDPGRSPGANVLTF. CDR3 nucleotide sequence: TGTGCCAGCAGCGATCCCGGGCGCTCGCCTGGGGCCAACGTCCTGACTTTC.

This chain joins TRBV5-6 and TRBJ2-5; the D gene is possibly TRBD2 (6 bases). V dropped 4 bases and J dropped 3 bases, with 13 bases sitting between them. This CDR3 contains 14 residues. The germline V gene has CDR1 SGHDT and CDR2 YYEEEE. This CDR3 is CASSRSGAKETQYF. Written as DNA, the CDR3 is TGTGCCAGCAGCAGGTCGGGAGCAAAAGAGACCCAGTACTTC. The variable domain in full, with the rest retrieved from reference TRBV5-6 and TRBJ2-5, is DAGVTQSPTHLIKTRGQQVTLRCSPKSGHDTVSWYQQALGQGPQFIFQYYEEEERQRGNFPDRFSGHQFPNYSSELNVNALLLGDSALYLCASSRSGAKETQYFGPGTRLLVL.

The rearrangement links TRBV28 to TRBJ1-5; weak D call: TRBD1 (6 bases). Germline CDR1 and CDR2: MDHEN and SYDVKM. Trimming shortened V by 6 bases and J by 4 bases, and 16 bases separated the two germline ends. This CDR3 has 15 amino acids. In DNA, the CDR3 is TGTGCCAGCAGAGGATCCGGGGGCTTTAATCAGCCCCAGCATTTT. Translating gives CASRGSGGFNQPQHF.

The chain links TRBV29-1 to TRBJ1-5; weak D call: TRBD1 (6 bases). The CDR3 runs to 13 residues. Germline lookup yields CDR1 SQVTM and CDR2 ANQGSEA. Trimming cost V 4 bases and J 7 bases, with 14 bases left between them. The chain's CDR3 is CSVAGGGAQPQHF. CDR3 bases: TGCAGCGTTGCCGGTGGGGGGGCCCAGCCCCAGCATTTT.

V gene TRBV5-1 combines with J gene TRBJ2-7; 9 bases are shared with TRBD1. The length of the CDR3 is 16 residues. V trimming: 4 bases; J trimming: 5 bases; junction bases outside the gene matches: 13. Germline V gene sequence: CDR1 SGHRS, CDR2 YFSETQ. CDR3 DNA sequence: TGCGCCAGCAGCCCGATACCCGGGACAGGGAGGGACGAGCAGTACTTC. It is translated as CASSPIPGTGRDEQYF. The complete variable domain, with remaining parts taken from reference TRBV5-1 and TRBJ2-7, reads KAGVTQTPRYLIKTRGQQVTLSCSPISGHRSVSWYQQTPGQGLQFLFEYFSETQRNKGNFPGRFSGRQFSNSRSEMNVSTLELGDSALYLCASSPIPGTGRDEQYFGPGTRLTVT.

The chain recombines TRBV5-1 with TRBJ1-3; 9 bases are shared with TRBD1. J lost 2 bases, V lost 3 bases, and 6 bases had no gene match. The CDR3 extends over 16 amino acids. Germline CDR1 SGHRS, CDR2 YFSETQ. Written as DNA, the CDR3 is TGCGCCAGCAGCTCGACACAGGGGGCGCCTGGAAACACCATATATTTT. Amino acids: CASSSTQGAPGNTIYF. Filled out from reference TRBV5-1 and TRBJ1-3, the complete variable domain reads KAGVTQTPRYLIKTRGQQVTLSCSPISGHRSVSWYQQTPGQGLQFLFEYFSETQRNKGNFPGRFSGRQFSNSRSEMNVSTLELGDSALYLCASSSTQGAPGNTIYFGEGSWLTVV.

V usage is TRBV7-9 and J usage is TRBJ2-5, with D perhaps assigned TRBD1 or TRBD2 (5 bases each). In germline, CDR1 is SEHNR, CDR2 FQNEAQ (reference sequence). This CDR3 contains 14 residues. Between the trimmed V and J ends, which lost 4 bases and 5 bases, there was a span of 14 bases. In nucleotides, the CDR3 is TGTGCCAGCAGCTCCGGAGAGGGGTGGGAGACCCAGTACTTC. This codes for CASSSGEGWETQYF.

The V gene is TRBV10-1, the J gene TRBJ2-7, with a possible D match to TRBD1 (6 bases). This CDR3 region has 13 residues. The ends were cut back, 1 base at V and 3 bases at J, with 7 bases in the middle. Germline-derived CDR1 and CDR2 are WNHNN and SYGVQD (reference sequence). CDR3 in amino acids: CASSEFRGYEQYF. CDR3 sequence (DNA): TGCGCCAGCAGTGAGTTCAGGGGCTACGAGCAGTACTTC.

The rearrangement uses TRBV30 and TRBJ1-2, with D perhaps matching TRBD1 (5 bases). The germline gives CDR1 GTSNPN, CDR2 SVGIG (reference sequence). Trimming removed 6 bases from V and 3 bases from J, with 14 bases in between. This CDR3 is built from 13 residues. This CDR3 is CACIPGGDYGYTF. The CDR3 coding sequence is TGTGCCTGTATCCCCGGGGGGGACTATGGCTACACCTTC.

This rearrangement joins TRBV5-4 to TRBJ1-2; D not certain. CDR1 is SGHNT, CDR2 YYREEE, per germline (reference sequence). Trimming stripped 0 bases from V and 0 bases from J, with 9 bases between. The CDR3 consists of 15 residues. CDR3 residues: CASSLATAANYGYTF. CDR3 DNA: TGTGCCAGCAGCTTGGCCACAGCAGCTAACTATGGCTACACCTTC. The variable domain in full, completed from reference TRBV5-4 and TRBJ1-2, reads ETGVTQSPTHLIKTRGQQVTLRCSSQSGHNTVSWYQQALGQGPQFIFQYYREEENGRGNFPPRFSGLQFPNYSSELNVNALELDDSALYLCASSLATAANYGYTFGSGTRLTVV.

This clone was recorded a few times. The chain is built from TRBV6-4 and TRBJ1-1; D call uncertain. The CDR3 is 13 amino acids. Germline CDR1 and CDR2: MRHNA and SNTAGT. Trimming left V 5 bases short and J 4 bases short, with 11 bases between. In DNA, the CDR3 is TGTGCCAGCAGTAAAGGGATGACCACTGAAGCTTTCTTT. As protein: CASSKGMTTEAFF.

This chain links TRBV5-1 with TRBJ1-5; D remains unclear. V lost 3 bases, J lost 0 bases, and 7 bases lay in between. The CDR3 covers 14 residues. CDR1 and CDR2 from the germline V gene are SGHRS and YFSETQ. Written as DNA, the CDR3 is TGCGCCAGCAGCTCTGGCAATAGCAATCAGCCCCAGCATTTT. Protein sequence: CASSSGNSNQPQHF. Full variable domain (missing parts from reference TRBV5-1 and TRBJ1-5): KAGVTQTPRYLIKTRGQQVTLSCSPISGHRSVSWYQQTPGQGLQFLFEYFSETQRNKGNFPGRFSGRQFSNSRSEMNVSTLELGDSALYLCASSSGNSNQPQHFGDGTRLSIL.

V usage is TRBV7-6 and J usage is TRBJ1-5; tentative D call: TRBD1 (6 bases). CDR1 SGHVS and CDR2 FNYEAQ come from the germline V gene. CDR3 length: 17 amino acids. Trimming cost V 1 base and J 3 bases, with 16 bases left between them. The chain's CDR3 is CASSLGGGQSINQPQHF. DNA of the CDR3: TGTGCCAGCAGCTTAGGGGGGGGCCAGAGCATCAATCAGCCCCAGCATTTT. The complete variable domain, with remaining parts taken from reference TRBV7-6 and TRBJ1-5, reads GAGVSQSPRYKVTKRGQDVALRCDPISGHVSLYWYRQALGQGPEFLTYFNYEAQQDKSGLPNDRFSAERPEGSISTLTIQRTEQRDSAMYRCASSLGGGQSINQPQHFGDGTRLSIL.

The chain is built from TRBV10-1 and TRBJ2-1, with D hard to call. Germline-derived CDR1 and CDR2 are WNHNN and SYGVQD (reference sequence). CDR3 length: 11 amino acids. Trimming cost V 2 bases and J 5 bases, with 1 base left between them. CDR3: CASSENNEQFF. The CDR3 DNA is TGCGCCAGCAGTGAGAACAATGAGCAGTTCTTC.

This clone showed up just a few times. This sequence joins TRBV6-4 and TRBJ2-3; TRBD2 matches 9 bases. This CDR3 is built from 15 residues. CDR1 is MRHNA, CDR2 SNTAGT, per germline. The junction had 6 bases not matched to a gene; V was cut back by 2 bases and J by 6 bases. The CDR3 sequence is CASSDQAGGPDTQYF. CDR3 bases: TGTGCCAGCAGTGACCAGGCGGGAGGGCCCGATACGCAGTATTTT.

The gene calls are TRBV7-9 and TRBJ2-3; D not certain. Deletions cut 5 bases from V and 3 bases from J, with 9 bases between. The CDR3 sequence is 13 residues long. CDR1 is SEHNR, CDR2 FQNEAQ, per germline (reference sequence). The CDR3 DNA sequence: TGTGCCAGCAGCCCTACGCTAACAGATACGCAGTATTTT. Translation gives CASSPTLTDTQYF.

This chain connects TRBV4-2 to TRBJ2-1; TRBD1 is a possible D gene (5 bases). CDR1 LGHNA and CDR2 YNFKEQ come from the germline V gene. Trimming stripped 3 bases from V and 2 bases from J, with 14 bases between. The CDR3 totals 16 residues. The CDR3 sequence: CASSQALGRTYNEQFF. CDR3 DNA: TGTGCCAGCAGCCAGGCCTTGGGGCGGACCTACAATGAGCAGTTCTTC.

This chain connects TRBV10-3 to TRBJ1-2, with D uncertain. The CDR3 is 12 residues long. V lost 9 bases, J lost 2 bases, and 10 bases lay in between. Germline V gives CDR1 ENHRY, CDR2 SYGVKD. The CDR3, as DNA: TGTGCCATATCCGGGCCAAACTATGGCTACACCTTC. Translation gives CAISGPNYGYTF.

The V gene is TRBV7-6, the J gene TRBJ2-3, with unresolved D. CDR1 and CDR2 (germline): SGHVS, FNYEAQ. With 5 bases removed from V and 6 bases from J, the gap between germline ends came to 9 bases. This CDR3 spans 12 amino acids. The CDR3 loop reads CASSPRGDTQYF. CDR3 coding DNA: TGTGCCAGCAGCCCCCGTGGGGATACGCAGTATTTT.

The chain couples TRBV25-1 to TRBJ2-3; 10 bases fit TRBD2. The ends lost 6 bases at V and 4 bases at J; junction bases unmatched: 13. Germline V lookup: CDR1 MGHDK, CDR2 SYGVNS. The CDR3 covers 17 residues. In DNA, the CDR3 is TGTGCCAGCAGCTACGCAAGAAGCGGGAGGGCATCAGATACGCAGTATTTT. As protein: CASSYARSGRASDTQYF.

The V and J genes are TRBV5-1 and TRBJ1-3, with 7 bases fitting TRBD1. There are 16 residues in the CDR3. Germline V gene lookup returns CDR1 SGHRS and CDR2 YFSETQ. Trimming removed 0 bases from V and 8 bases from J; junction bases left unmatched: 11. CDR3 sequence reads: CASSLGLTGYGDTIYF. Written as DNA, the CDR3 is TGCGCCAGCAGCTTGGGGCTGACAGGGTACGGGGACACCATATATTTT. The variable domain in full, with the rest retrieved from reference TRBV5-1 and TRBJ1-3, is KAGVTQTPRYLIKTRGQQVTLSCSPISGHRSVSWYQQTPGQGLQFLFEYFSETQRNKGNFPGRFSGRQFSNSRSEMNVSTLELGDSALYLCASSLGLTGYGDTIYFGEGSWLTVV.

The chain links TRBV19 to TRBJ2-5, with 10 bases aligning to TRBD2. The CDR3 totals 19 residues. The V segment lost 5 bases and the J segment 4 bases; nucleotides outside the gene matches: 19. Germline V gene lookup returns CDR1 LNHDA and CDR2 SQIVND (reference sequence). CDR3 loop: CASSETGPSGGPTRETQYF. CDR3 nucleotides: TGTGCCAGTAGTGAGACAGGGCCTAGCGGGGGACCGACGAGAGAGACCCAGTACTTC.

J is TRBJ2-1 and V is TRBV18; the match to TRBD1 covers 8 bases. Trimming removed 2 bases from V and 6 bases from J; junction bases left unmatched: 6. The CDR3 has 15 amino acids. Looked up from germline, CDR1 is KGHSH and CDR2 is LQKENI. The CDR3 is CASSPGTGGVNEQFF. In nucleotides, the CDR3 is TGTGCCAGCTCACCAGGGACAGGAGGCGTCAATGAGCAGTTCTTC.